These T cell receptor beta chains were read from a single sample in a study of post-analysis software for immune sequencing data. TCRdb passed the PCR reads through MiXCR, listing each CDR3 protein once. The sample shows over 700,000 distinct CDR3 sequences, approximately 30% of them seen only once. Input material: blood. All receptors derive from a girl aged 5-17 years with multiple sclerosis. The CDR3 runs from the conserved cysteine through the conserved F or W. The D gene is left open where the match is weak. Size values are once, few and many counts, or a class for expanded clones, and some rows have none.

D	size	J	V	CDR3	DNA
NA	once	TRBJ2-1	TRBV20-1	CSARDQEWSDEQFF	TGCAGTGCTAGAGATCAGGAGTGGAGCGATGAGCAGTTCTTC
NA	NA	TRBJ1-3	TRBV5-1	CASSLGLGWDRSNTIYF	TGCGCCAGCAGCTTGGGTTTGGGTTGGGACCGCAGCAACACCATATATTTT
NA	NA	TRBJ1-1	TRBV29-1	CSGQKPNTEAFF	TGCAGCGGACAGAAACCGAACACTGAAGCTTTCTTT
NA	few	TRBJ2-3	TRBV12-3/TRBV12-4	CASRPGADTQYF	TGTGCCAGCAGGCCCGGGGCAGATACGCAGTATTTT
TRBD2	few	TRBJ2-7	TRBV20-1	CSAPIRLAGSGYEQYF	TGCAGTGCTCCGATTAGGCTAGCGGGATCCGGATACGAGCAGTACTTC
TRBD1	NA	TRBJ1-3	TRBV5-1	CASSLIPGQGYGNTIYF	TGCGCCAGCAGCTTGATTCCGGGACAGGGATATGGAAACACCATATATTTT
NA	few	TRBJ1-5	TRBV15	CATSRDRQGMHF	TGTGCCACCAGCAGAGATCGGCAGGGGATGCATTTT
NA	NA	TRBJ1-1	TRBV2	CASSDPPQNTEAFF	TGTGCCAGCAGTGACCCACCCCAGAACACTGAAGCTTTCTTT
NA	NA	TRBJ1-1	TRBV29-1	CSDNGGGRTEAFF	TGCAGCGACAACGGGGGGGGCCGGACTGAAGCTTTCTTT
TRBD1	NA	TRBJ1-6	TRBV9	CASSVGAGTANSPLHF	TGTGCCAGCAGCGTAGGGGCCGGGACAGCTAATTCACCCCTCCACTTT
NA	NA	TRBJ1-4	TRBV6-1	CASSGDPGREKLFF	TGTGCCAGCAGTGGGGACCCTGGAAGGGAAAAACTGTTTTTT
NA	NA	TRBJ2-7	TRBV7-9	CASELIFGRKDEQYF	TGTGCCAGCGAGCTTATATTCGGACGGAAGGACGAGCAGTACTTC
NA	many	TRBJ2-5	TRBV7-2	CASSLQGVATQYF	TGTGCCAGCAGCCTACAGGGCGTTGCGACCCAGTACTTC
TRBD1	NA	TRBJ2-1	TRBV7-2	CASSFPGGTGKFF	TGTGCCAGCAGCTTCCCTGGGGGGACAGGGAAGTTCTTC
NA	few	TRBJ1-6	TRBV20-1	CSAVPPFDSPLHF	TGCAGTGCTGTTCCCCCCTTCGATTCACCCCTCCACTTT
TRBD1	many	TRBJ2-5	TRBV20-1	CSASARQGPFLQETQYF	TGCAGTGCTAGCGCAAGACAGGGTCCGTTCCTTCAAGAGACCCAGTACTTC
TRBD2	NA	TRBJ2-3	TRBV18	CASSPPGTRDAQYF	TGTGCCAGCTCACCACCGGGGACTAGAGATGCGCAGTATTTT
NA	few	TRBJ2-1	TRBV2	CASSDPGTAYNEQFF	TGTGCCAGCAGTGACCCCGGGACCGCCTACAATGAGCAGTTCTTC
TRBD1	NA	TRBJ2-5	TRBV3-1	CASSQDRDRERETQYF	TGTGCCAGCAGCCAAGATCGGGACAGGGAGCGGGAGACCCAGTACTTC
NA	once	TRBJ1-1	TRBV4-2	CASSQEEGRVGAEAFF	TGTGCCAGCAGCCAAGAGGAGGGGCGCGTAGGAGCTGAAGCTTTCTTT
NA	few	TRBJ2-7	TRBV20-1	CSATPAGEQYF	TGCAGTGCTACCCCCGCGGGCGAGCAGTACTTC
TRBD1	few	TRBJ1-1	TRBV11-2	CASSLVTGGEAFF	TGTGCCAGCAGCTTAGTGACAGGGGGGGAAGCTTTCTTT
TRBD1	few	TRBJ1-6	TRBV4-3	CASSQDPPGQGTSPLHF	TGCGCCAGCAGCCAAGACCCTCCGGGACAGGGAACTTCACCCCTCCACTTT
TRBD2	few	TRBJ2-3	TRBV7-2	CASSLGDREADTQYF	TGTGCCAGCAGCTTAGGGGACCGGGAGGCAGATACGCAGTATTTT
NA	few	TRBJ1-4	TRBV28	CASSHEGVGFNEKLFF	TGTGCCAGCAGCCACGAAGGGGTGGGATTTAATGAAAAACTGTTTTTT
TRBD1	NA	TRBJ2-5	TRBV6-6	CASSFYRQGGETQYF	TGTGCCAGCAGTTTTTACCGACAGGGTGGAGAGACCCAGTACTTC
NA	NA	TRBJ2-4	TRBV20-1	CSAPRGTGIAKNIQYF	TGCAGTGCCCCGAGGGGGACCGGGATAGCCAAAAACATTCAGTACTTC
TRBD1	NA	TRBJ2-3	TRBV18	CASSPTPLTGVTDTQYF	TGTGCCAGCTCACCAACACCACTTACAGGGGTCACAGATACGCAGTATTTT
NA	NA	TRBJ2-2	TRBV5-1	CASSFNFPNTGELFF	TGCGCCAGCAGCTTTAACTTCCCGAACACCGGGGAGCTGTTTTTT
TRBD2	few	TRBJ2-1	TRBV3-1	CASSQEGGLGFNEQFF	TGTGCCAGCAGCCAAGAGGGGGGACTAGGATTCAATGAGCAGTTCTTC
TRBD2	NA	TRBJ2-5	TRBV7-9	CASSRLAGEAQYF	TGTGCCAGCAGTCGACTAGCGGGAGAGGCCCAGTACTTC
NA	few	TRBJ2-3	TRBV4-3	CASSQDLPGSSTDTQYF	TGCGCCAGCAGCCAAGACCTTCCGGGGTCTAGCACAGATACGCAGTATTTT
NA	NA	TRBJ2-7	TRBV29-1	CSVLAGEVREQYF	TGCAGCGTTTTGGCAGGGGAGGTGAGAGAGCAGTACTTC
NA	NA	TRBJ2-1	TRBV27	CASSSPGRYTTEQFF	TGTGCCAGCAGTTCCCCGGGACGGTATACAACTGAGCAGTTCTTC
TRBD2	NA	TRBJ2-3	TRBV15	CATSRVRASGEVDTQYF	TGTGCCACCAGCAGAGTCAGGGCTAGCGGGGAGGTCGATACGCAGTATTTT
NA	many	TRBJ2-3	TRBV29-1	CSIVRVTDTQYF	TGCAGCATCGTTAGGGTCACAGATACGCAGTATTTT
TRBD1	NA	TRBJ2-1	TRBV5-1	CASSLQGLRSYNEQFF	TGCGCCAGCAGCCTACAGGGGCTTCGCTCCTACAATGAGCAGTTCTTC
NA	NA	TRBJ1-2	TRBV4-3	CASSQVGSGIDGYTF	TGCGCCAGCAGCCAAGTTGGTTCAGGGATCGATGGCTACACCTTC
TRBD2	NA	TRBJ2-2	TRBV5-8	CASSPGTVLAGVGTGELFF	TGTGCCAGCAGCCCCGGAACCGTTCTAGCGGGAGTTGGTACCGGGGAGCTGTTTTTT
NA	NA	TRBJ2-3	TRBV27	CASSPQRSTDTQYF	TGTGCCAGCAGTCCTCAGCGGTCCACAGATACGCAGTATTTT
NA	few	TRBJ2-3	TRBV3-1	CASSQVGGPTQYF	TGTGCCAGCAGCCAAGTTGGGGGCCCTACGCAGTATTTT
NA	few	TRBJ2-5	TRBV5-1	CASSLEGSETQYF	TGCGCCAGCAGCTTGGAAGGGTCAGAGACCCAGTACTTC
NA	NA	TRBJ1-1	TRBV12-3/TRBV12-4	CASSLVGAGRLAEAFF	TGTGCCAGCAGTTTAGTCGGGGCAGGTCGACTGGCTGAAGCTTTCTTT
TRBD1	NA	TRBJ1-6	TRBV6-1	CASSRPGQGLPPLHF	TGTGCCAGCAGTAGACCAGGACAGGGTTTGCCACCCCTCCACTTT
TRBD1	few	TRBJ1-5	TRBV29-1	CSVSQGAEQPQHF	TGCAGCGTGAGTCAGGGGGCGGAGCAGCCCCAGCATTTT
NA	NA	TRBJ2-5	TRBV10-3	CAISESMRVGETQYF	TGTGCCATCAGTGAGTCGATGCGGGTTGGAGAGACCCAGTACTTC